Below, one TCR beta chain is given with its context. Its antigen is still unknown. The data are from a study of T cell responses to AZD1222 COVID-19 vaccine. Study observations and caveats: The reported proportion of spike-specific TCRs targeting unmutated variant regions was nearly half. Repertoires were obtained only post-peak T cell response.

The V and J ends lost 5 bases and 0 bases respectively, with 11 bases between them. In germline, CDR1 is MNHEY, CDR2 SMNVEV (reference sequence). The CDR3 totals 14 residues. Some clones are missing from TCRdb's copy, which holds only in-frame ones; the method was immunoSEQ multiplex PCR. The sample has roughly 120,000 clones; 92% are singletons. The material was peripheral blood, obtained 28 days after the second AZD1222 dose. The receptor comes from an adult who received the AZD1222 COVID-19 vaccine. The genes are TRBV27 and TRBJ2-7; D is undetermined. CDR3 amino acids: CASSTGESSYEQYF. CDR3 nucleotide sequence: TGTGCCAGCAGTACCGGAGAGAGCTCCTACGAGCAGTACTTC.